This T cell receptor beta chain came from a study of T cells expressing NK-cell markers. Comments on this clonotype: The antigen is undetermined.

Study-level results: In four donors, these clonotypes also led the CD3+CD56-NKG2C+ fraction. Whether expanded NKG2C+ T cell clones were HCMV-specific remained unclear.

TCRdb reanalyzed the 5' RACE reads and collapses them to one entry per CDR3 protein, without DNA. The sample includes about 370,000 distinct CDR3 sequences. Sequenced material: blood T cells: a sorted CD56 or NKG2C T cell subset, CD4+ or CD8+ T cells, or bulk PBMC T cells (not recorded which). This TCR was recovered from a woman aged 50 to 60 in good health.

The CDR3: CSVESPGGYGYTF. J is TRBJ1-2 and V is TRBV29-1; TCRdb indicates TRBD1, and absent DNA this call remains unverified. In germline, CDR1 is SQVTM, CDR2 ANQGSEA. The CDR3 is 13 amino acids. Combining the CDR3 with reference TRBV29-1 and TRBJ1-2 gives the whole variable domain SAVISQKPSRDICQRGTSLTIQCQVDSQVTMMFWYRQQPGQSLTLIATANQGSEATYESGFVIDKFPISRPNLTFSTLTVSNMSPEDSSIYLCSVESPGGYGYTFGSGTRLTVV.